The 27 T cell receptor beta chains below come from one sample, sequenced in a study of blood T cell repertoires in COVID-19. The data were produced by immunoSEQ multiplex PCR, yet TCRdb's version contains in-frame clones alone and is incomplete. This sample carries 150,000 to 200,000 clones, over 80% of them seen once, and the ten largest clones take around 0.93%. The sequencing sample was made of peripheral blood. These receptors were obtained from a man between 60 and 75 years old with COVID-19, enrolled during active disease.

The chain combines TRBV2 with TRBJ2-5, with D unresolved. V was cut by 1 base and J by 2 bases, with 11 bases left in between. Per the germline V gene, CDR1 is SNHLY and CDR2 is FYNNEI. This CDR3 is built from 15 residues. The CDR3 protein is CASSEGGQRQETQYF. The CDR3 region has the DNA TGTGCCAGCAGTGAAGGAGGCCAGAGACAAGAGACCCAGTACTTC.

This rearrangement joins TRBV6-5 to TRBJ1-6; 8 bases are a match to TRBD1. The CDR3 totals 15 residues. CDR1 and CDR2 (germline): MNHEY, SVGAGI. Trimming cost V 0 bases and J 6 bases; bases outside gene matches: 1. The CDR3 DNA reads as TGTGCCAGCAGTTACTCAACAGGGGGTAATTCACCCCTCCACTTT. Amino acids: CASSYSTGGNSPLHF.

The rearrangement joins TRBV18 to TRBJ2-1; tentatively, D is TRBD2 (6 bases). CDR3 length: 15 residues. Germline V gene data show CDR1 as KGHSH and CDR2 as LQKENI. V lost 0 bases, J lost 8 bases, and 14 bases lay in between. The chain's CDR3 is CASSPPGLRIYEQFF. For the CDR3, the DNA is TGTGCCAGCTCACCACCGGGACTCCGGATCTATGAGCAGTTCTTC.

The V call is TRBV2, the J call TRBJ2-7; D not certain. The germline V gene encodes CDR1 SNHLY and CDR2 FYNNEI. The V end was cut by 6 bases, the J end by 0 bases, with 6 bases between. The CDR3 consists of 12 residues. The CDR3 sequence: CASRASSYEQYF. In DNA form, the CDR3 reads TGTGCCAGCAGGGCTAGCTCCTACGAGCAGTACTTC.

CDR3 loop: CASISSYEQYF. CDR3 sequence (DNA): TGTGCCAGCATCAGCTCCTACGAGCAGTACTTC. The V gene is TRBV28, the J gene TRBJ2-7; D is unclear. The CDR3 runs to 11 residues. V was clipped by 7 bases and J by 0 bases, with 4 bases between them. In germline, CDR1 is MDHEN, CDR2 SYDVKM.

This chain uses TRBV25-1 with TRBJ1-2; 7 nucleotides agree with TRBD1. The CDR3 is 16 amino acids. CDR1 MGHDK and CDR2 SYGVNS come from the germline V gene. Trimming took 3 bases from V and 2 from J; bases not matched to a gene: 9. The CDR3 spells CASSDERGRVNYGYTF. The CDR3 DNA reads TGTGCCAGCAGTGATGAGAGGGGGCGCGTGAACTATGGCTACACCTTC.

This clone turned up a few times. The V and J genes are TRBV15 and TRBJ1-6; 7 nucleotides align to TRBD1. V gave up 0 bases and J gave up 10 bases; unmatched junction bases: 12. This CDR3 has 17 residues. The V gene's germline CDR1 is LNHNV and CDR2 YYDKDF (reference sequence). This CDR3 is CATSRDRGRGLGSPLHF. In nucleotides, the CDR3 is TGTGCCACCAGCAGAGATCGCGGGAGGGGGCTTGGATCACCCCTCCACTTT.

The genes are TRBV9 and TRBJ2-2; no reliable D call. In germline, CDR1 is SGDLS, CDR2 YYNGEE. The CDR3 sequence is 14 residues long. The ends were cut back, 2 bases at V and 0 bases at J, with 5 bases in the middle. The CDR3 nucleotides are TGTGCCAGCAGCGTTTTTACGAACACCGGGGAGCTGTTTTTT. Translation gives CASSVFTNTGELFF.

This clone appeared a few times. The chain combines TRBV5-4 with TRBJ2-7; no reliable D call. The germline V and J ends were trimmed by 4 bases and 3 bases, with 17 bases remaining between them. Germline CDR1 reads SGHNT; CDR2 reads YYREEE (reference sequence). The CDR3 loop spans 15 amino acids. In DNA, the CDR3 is TGTGCCAGCAGCCCTACCCTAACCGTAAACTACGAGCAGTACTTC. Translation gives CASSPTLTVNYEQYF.

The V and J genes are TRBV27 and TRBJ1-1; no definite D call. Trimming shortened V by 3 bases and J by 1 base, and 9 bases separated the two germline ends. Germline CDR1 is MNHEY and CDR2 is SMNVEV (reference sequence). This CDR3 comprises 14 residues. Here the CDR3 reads CASSFNSPNTEAFF. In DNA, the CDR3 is TGTGCCAGCAGTTTCAACAGCCCGAACACTGAAGCTTTCTTT.

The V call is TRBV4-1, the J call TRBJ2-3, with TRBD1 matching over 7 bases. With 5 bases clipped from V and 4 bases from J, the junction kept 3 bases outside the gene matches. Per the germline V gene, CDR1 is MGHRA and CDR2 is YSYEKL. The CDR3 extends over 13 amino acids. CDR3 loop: CASSTQGPDTQYF. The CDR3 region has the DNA TGCGCCAGCAGCACACAGGGGCCAGATACGCAGTATTTT.

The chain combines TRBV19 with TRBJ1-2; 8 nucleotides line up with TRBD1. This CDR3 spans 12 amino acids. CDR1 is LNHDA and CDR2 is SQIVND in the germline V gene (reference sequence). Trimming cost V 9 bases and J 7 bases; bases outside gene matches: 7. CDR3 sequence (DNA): TGTGCCAGCAGGGGACAGGAGCCTGGCTACACCTTC. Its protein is CASRGQEPGYTF.

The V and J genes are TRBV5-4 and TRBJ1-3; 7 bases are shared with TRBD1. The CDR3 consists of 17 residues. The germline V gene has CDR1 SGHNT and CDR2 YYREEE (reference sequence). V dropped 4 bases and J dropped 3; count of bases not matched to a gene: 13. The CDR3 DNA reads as TGTGCCAGCAGCGGGTCCTTAGGGACAGTGAGTGGAAACACCATATATTTT. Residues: CASSGSLGTVSGNTIYF.

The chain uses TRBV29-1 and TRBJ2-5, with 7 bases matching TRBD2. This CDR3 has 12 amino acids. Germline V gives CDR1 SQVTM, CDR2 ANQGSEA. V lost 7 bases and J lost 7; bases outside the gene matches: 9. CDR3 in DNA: TGCAGCGCCGGGGGAGGGAGGGGGACCCAGTACTTC. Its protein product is CSAGGGRGTQYF.

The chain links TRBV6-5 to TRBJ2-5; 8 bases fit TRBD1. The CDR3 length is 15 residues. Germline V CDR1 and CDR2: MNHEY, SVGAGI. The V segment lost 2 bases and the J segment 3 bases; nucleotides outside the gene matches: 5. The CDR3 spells CASSYGTGDEETQYF. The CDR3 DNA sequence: TGTGCCAGCAGTTACGGGACAGGTGACGAAGAGACCCAGTACTTC.

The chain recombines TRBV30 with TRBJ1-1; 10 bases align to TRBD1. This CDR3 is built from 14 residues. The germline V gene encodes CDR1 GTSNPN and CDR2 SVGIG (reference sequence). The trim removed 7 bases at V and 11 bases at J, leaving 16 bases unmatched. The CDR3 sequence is CASRPGTGAQGAFF. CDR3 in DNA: TGTGCCTCCCGTCCCGGGACAGGGGCGCAAGGGGCTTTCTTT.

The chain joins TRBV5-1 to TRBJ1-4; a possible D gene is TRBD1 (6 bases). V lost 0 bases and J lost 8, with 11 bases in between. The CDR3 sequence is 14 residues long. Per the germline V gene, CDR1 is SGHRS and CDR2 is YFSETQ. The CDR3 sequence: CASSLEGGREKLFF. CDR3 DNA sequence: TGCGCCAGCAGCTTGGAAGGGGGACGGGAAAAACTGTTTTTT.

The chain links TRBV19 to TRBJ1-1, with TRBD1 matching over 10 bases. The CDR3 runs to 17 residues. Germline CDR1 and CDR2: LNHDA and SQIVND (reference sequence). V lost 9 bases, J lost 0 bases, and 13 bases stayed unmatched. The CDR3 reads CASIPGQGLFMNTEAFF. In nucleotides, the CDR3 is TGTGCCAGCATACCGGGACAGGGGCTCTTCATGAACACTGAAGCTTTCTTT.

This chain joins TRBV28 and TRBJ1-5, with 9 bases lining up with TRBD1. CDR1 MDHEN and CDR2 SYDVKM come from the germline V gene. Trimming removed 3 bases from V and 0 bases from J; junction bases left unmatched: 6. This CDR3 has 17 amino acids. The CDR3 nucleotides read TGTGCCAGCAGTTTTTACCGGGACAGGGATAGCAATCAGCCCCAGCATTTT. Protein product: CASSFYRDRDSNQPQHF.

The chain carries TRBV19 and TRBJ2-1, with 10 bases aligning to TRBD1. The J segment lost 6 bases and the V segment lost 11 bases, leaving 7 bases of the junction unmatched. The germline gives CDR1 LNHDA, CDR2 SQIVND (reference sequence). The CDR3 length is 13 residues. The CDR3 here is CAARDRGINEQFF. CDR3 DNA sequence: TGTGCCGCCCGGGACAGGGGAATCAATGAGCAGTTCTTC.

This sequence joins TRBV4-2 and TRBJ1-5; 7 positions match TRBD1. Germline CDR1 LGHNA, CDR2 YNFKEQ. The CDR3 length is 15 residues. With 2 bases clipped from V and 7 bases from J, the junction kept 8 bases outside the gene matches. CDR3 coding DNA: TGTGCCAGCAGCCAAACCGACAGGGACTTGCAGCCCCAGCATTTT. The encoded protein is CASSQTDRDLQPQHF.

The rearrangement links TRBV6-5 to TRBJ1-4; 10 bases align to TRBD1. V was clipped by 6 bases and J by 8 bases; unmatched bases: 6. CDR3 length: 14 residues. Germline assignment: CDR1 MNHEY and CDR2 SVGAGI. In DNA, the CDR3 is TGTGCCAGCAGCCCCGGGACAGGGGTGGAAAAACTGTTTTTT. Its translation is CASSPGTGVEKLFF.

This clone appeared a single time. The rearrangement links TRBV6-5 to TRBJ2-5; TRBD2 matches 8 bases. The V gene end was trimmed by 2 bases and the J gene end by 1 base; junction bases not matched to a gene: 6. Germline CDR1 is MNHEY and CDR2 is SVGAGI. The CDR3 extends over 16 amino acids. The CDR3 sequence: CASSYLQAGVQETQYF. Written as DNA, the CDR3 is TGTGCCAGCAGTTACCTCCAAGCGGGAGTCCAAGAGACCCAGTACTTC.

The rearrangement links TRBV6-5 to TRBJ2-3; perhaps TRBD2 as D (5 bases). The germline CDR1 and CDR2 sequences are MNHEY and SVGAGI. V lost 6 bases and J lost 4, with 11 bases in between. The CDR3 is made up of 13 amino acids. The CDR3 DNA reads TGTGCCAGCAGCCAGAGGGCTCCAGATACGCAGTATTTT. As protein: CASSQRAPDTQYF.

The CDR3 sequence: CASSPGLAADTQYF. The DNA of the CDR3 is TGTGCCAGCAGTCCCGGACTAGCAGCCGATACGCAGTATTTT. The V call is TRBV6-2 or TRBV6-3, the J call TRBJ2-3; 8 bases line up with TRBD2. This CDR3 is built from 14 residues. With 5 bases clipped from V and 6 bases from J, the junction kept 7 bases outside the gene matches. The germline CDR1 and CDR2 sequences are MNHEY and SVGEGT.

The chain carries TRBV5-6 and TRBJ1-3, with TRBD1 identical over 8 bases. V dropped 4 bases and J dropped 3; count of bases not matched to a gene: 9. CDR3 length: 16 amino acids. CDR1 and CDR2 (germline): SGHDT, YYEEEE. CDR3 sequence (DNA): TGTGCCAGCAGCCTCATTACAGGGGGGATTGGAAACACCATATATTTT. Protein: CASSLITGGIGNTIYF. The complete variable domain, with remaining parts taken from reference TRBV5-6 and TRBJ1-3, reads DAGVTQSPTHLIKTRGQQVTLRCSPKSGHDTVSWYQQALGQGPQFIFQYYEEEERQRGNFPDRFSGHQFPNYSSELNVNALLLGDSALYLCASSLITGGIGNTIYFGEGSWLTVV.

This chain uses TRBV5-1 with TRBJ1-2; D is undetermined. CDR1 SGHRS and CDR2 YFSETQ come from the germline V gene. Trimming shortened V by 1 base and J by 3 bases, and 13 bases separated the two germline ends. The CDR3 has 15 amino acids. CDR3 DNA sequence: TGCGCCAGCAGCTTGACGCGCGGGCCGGACTATGGCTACACCTTC. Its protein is CASSLTRGPDYGYTF.